Presented here are 10 T cell receptor beta chains from one specimen sequenced in a study of blood T cell repertoires in COVID-19. Here immunoSEQ multiplex PCR was the method, and the copy in TCRdb shows in-frame clones only, minus some. Among roughly 200,000 clones listed, around 90% were seen once. The specimen was PBMCs or T cells enriched from blood (not recorded which). The receptors were sampled from a man younger than 40 in a cohort exposed to, infected with or recovered from COVID-19 (not recorded which).

V usage is TRBV15 and J usage is TRBJ2-1, with 10 bases matching TRBD2. The CDR3 has 15 amino acids. Trimming took 5 bases from V and 2 from J; bases not matched to a gene: 3. The germline V gene encodes CDR1 LNHNV and CDR2 YYDKDF (reference sequence). The CDR3 DNA reads TGTGCCACCAGCGGGACTAGCGTGGCCTACAATGAGCAGTTCTTC. Protein sequence: CATSGTSVAYNEQFF.

The rearrangement uses TRBV12-1 and TRBJ2-2; the DNA was not compared with TRBD2, the D call given in the table. TRBV12-1 is a recognized pseudogene. There are 19 residues in the CDR3. CDR3 DNA: TGTGCCAGCAGCAACATCGTTGGACTAGCGGGAGGCCGGGCCGGGGAGCTGTTTTTT. It encodes CASSNIVGLAGGRAGELFF.

The chain couples TRBV6-5 to TRBJ2-2; 7 positions match TRBD2. Germline CDR1 reads MNHEY; CDR2 reads SVGAGI. The CDR3 is 15 amino acids. V lost 6 bases, J lost 2 bases, and 6 bases stayed unmatched. CDR3 nucleotide sequence: TGTGCCAGCAGCCCCCTAGCGGTTAACACCGGGGAGCTGTTTTTT. Residues: CASSPLAVNTGELFF.

V usage is TRBV5-1 and J usage is TRBJ2-3, with D maybe TRBD2 (6 bases). Germline V gene lookup returns CDR1 SGHRS and CDR2 YFSETQ. V lost 5 bases, J lost 5 bases, and 15 bases lay in between. CDR3 size: 14 residues. The CDR3 DNA reads as TGCGCCAGCAGTGTGTCGGGAGTGGGAGATACGCAGTATTTT. Amino acid sequence: CASSVSGVGDTQYF.

In its sample, this clone was seen once. The chain recombines TRBV4-3 with TRBJ1-2; no definite D call. The ends were cut back, 4 bases at V and 4 bases at J, with 13 bases in the middle. The germline CDR1 and CDR2 sequences are LGHNA and YSLEER. The CDR3 totals 14 residues. CDR3 in amino acids: CASSPTQDSYGYTF. The CDR3 nucleotides are TGCGCCAGCAGCCCCACCCAGGATTCCTATGGCTACACCTTC.

This clone was detected only once. J is TRBJ2-3 and V is TRBV4-1; 8 nucleotides align to TRBD2. V shed 5 bases, J shed 0 bases, and the junction held 4 bases outside the gene matches. Germline values: CDR1 MGHRA, CDR2 YSYEKL. This CDR3 spans 15 amino acids. CDR3 sequence (DNA): TGCGCCAGCAGCGGCCCTAGCGGGAGCACAGATACGCAGTATTTT. Its translation: CASSGPSGSTDTQYF.

V usage is TRBV7-9 and J usage is TRBJ2-6; D not certain. The CDR3 has 14 residues. V was pared by 5 bases and J by 0 bases, with 5 bases between. Germline V gene lookup returns CDR1 SEHNR and CDR2 FQNEAQ (reference sequence). Here the CDR3 reads CASSQDSGANVLTF. The CDR3 nucleotides read TGTGCCAGCAGCCAGGACTCTGGGGCCAACGTCCTGACTTTC.

The chain joins TRBV19 to TRBJ2-3, with D perhaps matching TRBD2 (7 bases). This CDR3 has 14 residues. Germline values: CDR1 LNHDA, CDR2 SQIVND (reference sequence). Trimming removed 7 bases at V and 2 bases at J, with 13 bases between. The CDR3 DNA reads TGTGCCAGTAATTCCCGGGGGGCCACAGATACGCAGTATTTT. Protein sequence: CASNSRGATDTQYF.

This clone was counted between two and nine times. The DNA of the CDR3 is TGTGCCAGCACCCCGGGGGGACAGGACTACAATGAGCAGTTCTTC. Its protein is CASTPGGQDYNEQFF. The chain employs TRBV28 and TRBJ2-1, with D possibly matching TRBD1 (8 bases). V gave up 7 bases and J gave up 3 bases, with 16 bases separating them. Germline values: CDR1 MDHEN, CDR2 SYDVKM. The CDR3 length is 15 residues.

The rearrangement links TRBV15 to TRBJ2-7; the D is unclear. Germline CDR1 and CDR2: LNHNV and YYDKDF (reference sequence). This CDR3 has 15 amino acids. Trimming cost V 0 bases and J 1 base, with 10 bases left between them. In DNA form, the CDR3 reads TGTGCCACCAGCAGAGATCGCAGATCTTCCTACGAGCAGTACTTC. As protein: CATSRDRRSSYEQYF.